This TCR beta chain appears in the sequencing data of a study of T-cell memory formation after mild COVID-19. TCRdb reprocessed the 5' RACE reads via MiXCR and lists one record per CDR3 protein. The repertoire holds around 250,000 distinct CDR3 sequences, with 7.5% to 10% as singletons. The ends were cut back, 1 base at V and 2 bases at J, with 5 bases in the middle. This CDR3 is 13 amino acids long. Germline lookup yields CDR1 MGHRA and CDR2 YSYEKL. The sample holds many counts of this clonotype. The antigen remains undetermined. Study findings and constraints: Of the contracting clones, CD4+ ones lay mainly in CM and EM, and CD8+ ones in EMRA.

The chain recombines TRBV4-1 with TRBJ1-2; D unclear. The sample consisted of PBMCs or a T cell subset sorted from them (not recorded which). The source of this sequence is a man between 18 and 35 years old who had mild COVID-19 (a few samples of this study predate the infection). Cell type and time point are not known. The CDR3 reads CASSQVGNYGYTF. The CDR3 DNA reads TGCGCCAGCAGCCAAGTTGGGAACTATGGCTACACCTTC.